This record looks at one T cell receptor (beta chain) sequence and its context. Its antigen is currently unknown. The CDR3 contains 15 residues. V lost 4 bases to trimming and J lost 1 base; unmatched junction nucleotides: 4. The V gene's germline CDR1 is SEHNR and CDR2 FQNEAQ (reference sequence). Anyone with autoimmune disease history or systemic immunosuppression was excluded. Clones were read by immunoSEQ multiplex PCR, and TCRdb kept only the in-frame ones, dropping some. The table records 35,000 to 40,000 clones, roughly 91% of them present only once. These data come from a study of OX40 agonist ivuxolimab in advanced cancers. Study-level information: Patients got intravenous ivuxolimab at 0.01 to 10 mg/kg every 2 weeks. Study results and caveats: Mean expanded clone counts were higher in CD8+ than CD4+ T cells.

The source of this sequence is an adult with an advanced solid tumor such as melanoma, head and neck, liver or kidney cancer. Sequenced material: CD4+ or CD8+ T cells sorted from blood, taken in a trial of the OX40 agonist ivuxolimab. The chain joins TRBV7-9 to TRBJ2-3; 8 nucleotides match TRBD2. CDR3 residues: CASSSTSGRTDTQYF. The CDR3 region has the DNA TGTGCCAGCAGCTCTACTAGCGGACGCACAGATACGCAGTATTTT.